Each of the 4 T cell receptor beta chains below was sequenced from the same sample in a study of blood T cell repertoires in COVID-19. Here immunoSEQ multiplex PCR was the method, and the copy in TCRdb shows in-frame clones only, minus some. The sample lists 650,000 to 800,000 clones; approximately 90% were seen once. Sample: peripheral blood. All receptors derive from a woman aged 18-30 years with acute or convalescent COVID-19.

The CDR3 sequence: CASSIRDRGDQPQHF. CDR3 in DNA: TGTGCCAGTAGTATCCGGGACAGGGGGGATCAGCCCCAGCATTTT. This chain connects TRBV19 to TRBJ1-5; TRBD1 aligns across 11 bases. Germline V gives CDR1 LNHDA, CDR2 SQIVND (reference sequence). The CDR3 sequence is 15 residues long. V gave up 3 bases and J gave up 5 bases; unmatched junction bases: 3.

The rearrangement links TRBV5-5 to TRBJ2-6; 10 bases line up with TRBD1. This CDR3 spans 18 amino acids. The germline gives CDR1 SGHKS, CDR2 YYEKEE (reference sequence). V shed 1 base and J 0 bases; nucleotides not matched to a gene: 4. Here the CDR3 DNA reads TGTGCCAGCAGCTTGAGTGGGACAGGGGACTCTGGGGCCAACGTCCTGACTTTC. It encodes CASSLSGTGDSGANVLTF.

This clone appeared once. This sequence joins TRBV11-2 and TRBJ2-3, with TRBD2 as a possible D gene (5 bases). The germline V gene encodes CDR1 SGHAT and CDR2 FQNNGV. With 5 bases removed from V and 6 bases from J, the gap between germline ends came to 18 bases. The CDR3 runs to 15 residues. CDR3 sequence reads: CASSTQIVSGDTQYF. The CDR3 DNA reads TGTGCCAGCAGCACTCAAATAGTATCGGGGGATACGCAGTATTTT.

This clone has a single count. The chain is built from TRBV2 and TRBJ1-2; D perhaps matches TRBD1 (6 bases). The length of the CDR3 is 14 residues. Germline CDR1 reads SNHLY; CDR2 reads FYNNEI. Trimming stripped 8 bases from V and 2 bases from J, with 15 bases between. CDR3 nucleotides: TGTGCCAGCGCTAGGACAGCAGACAACTATGGCTACACCTTC. Its translation is CASARTADNYGYTF.